This passage covers 31 T cell receptor beta chains from one sample sequenced in a study of beta chain features in type 1 diabetes. Expressed TCRB transcripts got sequenced, as all isolated RNA was reverse transcribed. Libraries were prepared by immunoSEQ multiplex PCR; TCRdb keeps only in-frame clonotypes and omits some of them. The sample records approximately 150,000 clones, roughly 9.7% being singletons. Material for sequencing was central memory CD4+ T cells from blood. These receptors all come from a woman between 40 and 50 years old in good health.

A note on this clone: The sample carries other DNA sequences with the same CDR3. The chain joins TRBV19 to TRBJ1-1, with 8 bases fitting TRBD1. Germline V gene lookup returns CDR1 LNHDA and CDR2 SQIVND (reference sequence). This CDR3 has 13 residues. J gave up 5 bases and V 9 bases, and 8 bases lay outside the gene matches. The CDR3 nucleotides are TGTGCCAGCAGCCTAGACAGGGGTACTGAAGCTTTCTTT. It is translated as CASSLDRGTEAFF.

This clone was seen a few times. The rearrangement uses TRBV20-1 and TRBJ2-5; D is ambiguous. The CDR3 extends over 11 amino acids. Trimming left V 0 bases short and J 9 bases short, with 8 bases between. Germline V CDR1 and CDR2: DFQATT, SNEGSKA (reference sequence). CDR3 DNA: TGCAGTGCTAGAGACCTTTTTGCCCAGTACTTC. Amino acids: CSARDLFAQYF.

This rearrangement joins TRBV6-1 to TRBJ2-1; 7 bases agree with TRBD1. Germline loops: CDR1 MNHNS, CDR2 SASEGT. The CDR3 contains 14 residues. Trimming at V came to 5 bases and at J to 4 bases, leaving 5 bases not matched to a gene. CDR3 sequence: CASSFRDSYNEQFF. Written as DNA, the CDR3 is TGTGCCAGCAGTTTCCGGGACAGTTACAATGAGCAGTTCTTC.

J is TRBJ1-5 and V is TRBV7-9; no reliable D call. Germline values: CDR1 SEHNR, CDR2 FQNEAQ (reference sequence). The CDR3 loop spans 14 amino acids. V lost 1 base, J lost 6 bases, and 10 bases lay in between. This CDR3 reads CASSLVGGGQPQHF. As DNA, the CDR3 is TGTGCCAGCAGCTTAGTAGGTGGCGGTCAGCCCCAGCATTTT.

This clone has only a few counts. The chain recombines TRBV7-9 with TRBJ2-5; 8 nucleotides agree with TRBD1. The CDR3 is 14 amino acids. The junction had 6 bases not matched to a gene; V was cut back by 8 bases and J by 1 base. Per the germline V gene, CDR1 is SEHNR and CDR2 is FQNEAQ (reference sequence). The CDR3 sequence: CASQGAGPQETQYF. DNA for the CDR3: TGTGCCAGCCAGGGGGCAGGCCCCCAAGAGACCCAGTACTTC.

This clone was observed a handful of times. The gene calls are TRBV5-1 and TRBJ1-1, with 7 bases matching TRBD1. Germline loops: CDR1 SGHRS, CDR2 YFSETQ. With 4 bases clipped from V and 5 bases from J, the junction kept 11 bases outside the gene matches. This CDR3 has 15 amino acids. CDR3 sequence: CASSRTGERGTEAFF. CDR3 bases: TGCGCCAGCAGCCGGACAGGCGAACGAGGAACTGAAGCTTTCTTT.

This clone was counted only a few times. For the CDR3, the DNA is TGTGCCAGCAGTTACTCAAGTACAGGGGGCTCCTACGAGCAGTACTTC. Its protein is CASSYSSTGGSYEQYF. The gene calls are TRBV6-5 and TRBJ2-7; 8 bases agree with TRBD1. The CDR3 is 16 amino acids. V lost 0 bases, J lost 0 bases, and 4 bases stayed unmatched. Germline CDR1 and CDR2: MNHEY and SVGAGI.

This clone has more than one count but fewer than ten. The gene calls are TRBV25-1 and TRBJ2-1; 11 bases line up with TRBD2. J gave up 10 bases and V 2 bases, and 10 bases lay outside the gene matches. The germline gives CDR1 MGHDK, CDR2 SYGVNS. The CDR3 covers 16 residues. The CDR3 nucleotides read TGTGCCAGCAGTGAAAAAGGGCCTAGCGGGGGGAACGAGCAGTTCTTC. This gives the protein CASSEKGPSGGNEQFF.

This clone came up a few times. The gene calls are TRBV6-5 and TRBJ1-4; D is ambiguous. The length of the CDR3 is 14 residues. V was pared by 6 bases and J by 0 bases, with 8 bases between. CDR1 and CDR2 from the germline V gene are MNHEY and SVGAGI. The CDR3 is CASRRRATNEKLFF. Written as DNA, the CDR3 is TGTGCCAGCAGGCGACGGGCAACTAATGAAAAACTGTTTTTT.

CDR3 region: CSVENPTGGSYEQYF. CDR3 DNA sequence: TGCAGCGTTGAAAATCCAACAGGGGGGTCCTACGAGCAGTACTTC. The chain is built from TRBV29-1 and TRBJ2-7, with TRBD1 identical over 8 bases. Germline assignment: CDR1 SQVTM and CDR2 ANQGSEA. V was clipped by 2 bases and J by 1 base; unmatched bases: 7. The CDR3 contains 15 residues.

V and J are TRBV5-1 and TRBJ1-1, with D hard to call. This CDR3 is built from 13 residues. Germline CDR1 and CDR2: SGHRS and YFSETQ. V lost 0 bases and J 6 bases, leaving 9 bases between the germline ends. Here the CDR3 reads CASSLVGSAEAFF. CDR3 coding DNA: TGCGCCAGCAGCTTGGTTGGGAGCGCTGAAGCTTTCTTT.

This clone was picked up a small number of times. The chain carries TRBV9 and TRBJ2-7; 10 bases line up with TRBD1. The CDR3 is 15 amino acids. Losses at the gene ends were 0 bases for V and 6 bases for J; bases not matched to a gene: 6. Germline V gene data show CDR1 as SGDLS and CDR2 as YYNGEE. CDR3 nucleotide sequence: TGTGCCAGCAGCGTAGGGGACAGGGGACTCGGCGAGCAGTACTTC. Amino acid sequence: CASSVGDRGLGEQYF. The full variable domain, completed using reference TRBV9 and TRBJ2-7, is DSGVTQTPKHLITATGQRVTLRCSPRSGDLSVYWYQQSLDQGLQFLIQYYNGEERAKGNILERFSAQQFPDLHSELNLSSLELGDSALYFCASSVGDRGLGEQYFGPGTRLTVT.

The sample holds a few counts of this clone. The chain is built from TRBV5-6 and TRBJ2-5, with 7 bases identical to TRBD1. This CDR3 is built from 16 residues. Trimming took 1 base from V and 7 from J; bases not matched to a gene: 13. CDR1 and CDR2 from the germline V gene are SGHDT and YYEEEE. In DNA, the CDR3 is TGTGCCAGCAGCTTGCTCGGAGACAGGGTGTGGGGGACCCAGTACTTC. Protein sequence: CASSLLGDRVWGTQYF.

This clone was found a few times. The chain combines TRBV10-3 with TRBJ2-1; 7 bases line up with TRBD2. The V gene's germline CDR1 is ENHRY and CDR2 SYGVKD. The CDR3 runs to 19 residues. V dropped 6 bases and J dropped 8; count of bases not matched to a gene: 25. The CDR3 protein is CAISRALAGVQRYFDEQFF. The CDR3 coding sequence is TGTGCCATCAGCCGAGCTCTGGCGGGGGTACAGCGTTATTTCGATGAGCAGTTCTTC.

This clone was detected a few times. J is TRBJ1-2 and V is TRBV6-1; D uncertain. V was clipped by 1 base and J by 3 bases, with 6 bases between them. Germline V gene lookup returns CDR1 MNHNS and CDR2 SASEGT. The CDR3 is 13 residues long. CDR3 nucleotide sequence: TGTGCCAGCAGTGAAGGACGGGACTATGGCTACACCTTC. The encoded protein is CASSEGRDYGYTF.

Remarks on this clone: One end of the junction varies from germline; a read error may be responsible. CDR3 protein: CASRGLAETGELFF. CDR3 sequence (DNA): TGTGCTAGCAGGGGACTAGCGGAAACCGGGGAGCTGTTTTTT. The chain is built from TRBV7-7 and TRBJ2-2; 11 bases are a match to TRBD2. The CDR3 extends over 14 amino acids. Germline V gene sequence: CDR1 SSHAT, CDR2 FNYEAQ (reference sequence).

In this sample, this clone turned up a few times. The chain combines TRBV5-6 with TRBJ1-5; no clear D. The CDR3 has 15 residues. The V gene's germline CDR1 is SGHDT and CDR2 YYEEEE. Trimming removed 2 bases from V and 1 base from J, with 10 bases in between. CDR3 in DNA: TGTGCCAGCAGCTTCGGTAGCTGGAGCAATCAGCCCCAGCATTTT. Translated, it gives CASSFGSWSNQPQHF.

The chain recombines TRBV5-1 with TRBJ1-2, with D perhaps TRBD1 (5 bases). The V gene's germline CDR1 is SGHRS and CDR2 YFSETQ. The V end lost 5 bases, the J end lost 2 bases, and 10 bases lay between the germline ends. This CDR3 contains 13 residues. The CDR3 DNA is TGCGCCAGCAGTGAGGAGGGGAACTATGGCTACACCTTC. Translation: CASSEEGNYGYTF. The full variable domain, with the rest looked up from reference TRBV5-1 and TRBJ1-2, is KAGVTQTPRYLIKTRGQQVTLSCSPISGHRSVSWYQQTPGQGLQFLFEYFSETQRNKGNFPGRFSGRQFSNSRSEMNVSTLELGDSALYLCASSEEGNYGYTFGSGTRLTVV.

This clone was observed a handful of times. V is TRBV11-2 and J is TRBJ2-5; 13 nucleotides align to TRBD2. V was pared by 3 bases and J by 1 base, with 2 bases of the junction left unmatched. Germline CDR1 is SGHAT and CDR2 is FQNNGV. This CDR3 is 16 amino acids long. The CDR3 DNA reads as TGTGCCAGCAGCTTCCGGACTAGCGGGGGCCAAGAGACCCAGTACTTC. Translated: CASSFRTSGGQETQYF.

This clone was counted only a few times. V gene TRBV18 combines with J gene TRBJ2-7; maybe TRBD2 (7 bases). CDR1 is KGHSH, CDR2 LQKENI, per germline. This CDR3 is 16 amino acids long. V shed 1 base and J shed 4 bases, with 17 bases lying between them. CDR3 DNA: TGTGCCAGCTCACCACAGGGGGGGACAAGTCCGTACGAGCAGTACTTC. Translation: CASSPQGGTSPYEQYF. The full variable domain, completed using reference TRBV18 and TRBJ2-7, is NAGVMQNPRHLVRRRGQEARLRCSPMKGHSHVYWYRQLPEEGLKFMVYLQKENIIDESGMPKERFSAEFPKEGPSILRIQQVVRGDSAAYFCASSPQGGTSPYEQYFGPGTRLTVT.

This clone was seen a few times. The chain recombines TRBV27 with TRBJ2-5; the match to TRBD2 covers 7 bases. CDR1 is MNHEY and CDR2 is SMNVEV in the germline V gene (reference sequence). V lost 6 bases and J lost 4; bases outside the gene matches: 14. This CDR3 contains 16 residues. CDR3 bases: TGTGCCAGCAGCTCCCTCCCAGCGCGGGGGACAGAGACCCAGTACTTC. Translating it yields CASSSLPARGTETQYF.

This chain links TRBV18 with TRBJ1-2; 8 bases line up with TRBD1. With V trimmed by 2 bases and J by 0 bases, 5 bases remained unmatched. Germline assignment: CDR1 KGHSH and CDR2 LQKENI. This CDR3 comprises 16 residues. The CDR3 DNA reads TGTGCCAGCTCACCAGCGACAGGGGTATCTAACTATGGCTACACCTTC. Amino acids: CASSPATGVSNYGYTF.

This sequence joins TRBV27 and TRBJ2-1, with no clear D. The CDR3 spans 11 residues. V was shortened by 6 bases and J by 6 bases, with 6 bases between the two germline ends. Germline V gene lookup returns CDR1 MNHEY and CDR2 SMNVEV (reference sequence). DNA for the CDR3: TGTGCCAGCAGGAAGAGCAATGAGCAGTTCTTC. It specifies CASRKSNEQFF.

This rearrangement joins TRBV7-9 to TRBJ2-7, with 8 bases aligning to TRBD2. V lost 2 bases and J lost 1; bases outside the gene matches: 16. Germline values: CDR1 SEHNR, CDR2 FQNEAQ (reference sequence). The CDR3 is 19 residues long. The CDR3 nucleotides are TGTGCCAGCAGCTTAAGGCGGGGGGTTTCGGGGGCCCAGTCCTACGAGCAGTACTTC. Amino acid sequence: CASSLRRGVSGAQSYEQYF.

This clone has only a few counts. The chain couples TRBV6-6 to TRBJ1-2; D is unclear. From germline, CDR1 is MNHNY and CDR2 SVGAGI (reference sequence). The CDR3 contains 12 residues. The germline V and J ends were trimmed by 2 bases and 6 bases, with 7 bases remaining between them. CDR3 loop: CASSYPRNGYTF. As DNA, the CDR3 is TGTGCCAGCAGTTACCCCAGGAATGGCTACACCTTC.

This sequence joins TRBV29-1 and TRBJ2-5; maybe TRBD2 (7 bases). Trimming removed 7 bases at V and 5 bases at J, with 20 bases between. CDR3 length: 14 amino acids. CDR1 and CDR2 from the germline V gene are SQVTM and ANQGSEA. CDR3 protein: CSGRLPRGGETQYF. CDR3 DNA: TGCAGCGGAAGATTACCCAGGGGAGGGGAGACCCAGTACTTC. Full variable domain (outside the CDR3, taken from reference TRBV29-1 and TRBJ2-5): SAVISQKPSRDICQRGTSLTIQCQVDSQVTMMFWYRQQPGQSLTLIATANQGSEATYESGFVIDKFPISRPNLTFSTLTVSNMSPEDSSIYLCSGRLPRGGETQYFGPGTRLLVL.

This clone has a handful of counts. The chain is built from TRBV14 and TRBJ2-5; D is undetermined. The V end was cut by 4 bases, the J end by 1 base, with 7 bases between. This CDR3 region has 13 residues. From germline, CDR1 is SGHDN and CDR2 FVKESK. The CDR3 bases are TGTGCCAGCAGCCGAGGTCTCCAAGAGACCCAGTACTTC. Amino acid sequence: CASSRGLQETQYF.

This clone was observed a few times. This rearrangement joins TRBV4-1 to TRBJ1-4; D is possibly TRBD1 (5 bases). Trimming cost V 1 base and J 8 bases, with 14 bases left between them. This CDR3 region has 15 residues. Germline V gene sequence: CDR1 MGHRA, CDR2 YSYEKL. The CDR3 region has the DNA TGCGCCAGCAGCCAAGGTCGCGGGGCTCGAGAAAAACTGTTTTTT. This sequence encodes CASSQGRGAREKLFF.

The V gene is TRBV14, the J gene TRBJ1-6; 7 nucleotides align to TRBD1. The CDR3 contains 14 residues. The germline gives CDR1 SGHDN, CDR2 FVKESK. The J segment lost 8 bases and the V segment lost 4 bases, leaving 5 bases of the junction unmatched. The CDR3 region has the DNA TGTGCCAGCAGCCGAGGGACAGCCTATTCACCCCTCCACTTT. Protein product: CASSRGTAYSPLHF.

This clone was detected a few times. The chain has TRBV19 and TRBJ2-6; 7 nucleotides align to TRBD1. The CDR3 consists of 15 residues. CDR1 and CDR2 from the germline V gene are LNHDA and SQIVND (reference sequence). V shed 4 bases, J shed 2 bases, and the junction held 2 bases outside the gene matches. The CDR3 here is CASSKTGTGANVLTF. In nucleotides, the CDR3 is TGTGCCAGTAGTAAGACAGGGACTGGGGCCAACGTCCTGACTTTC.

The sample holds a few counts of this clone. A much larger clonotype is one base distant, so this may be a read error. The V gene is TRBV7-2, the J gene TRBJ2-7; TRBD2 agrees at 8 bases. The CDR3 sequence is 14 residues long. Germline V gene lookup returns CDR1 SGHTA and CDR2 FQGNSA. The CDR3 coding sequence is TGTGCCAGCAGCGTAGCGGGGAGTTCCTACGAGCAGTACTTC. Encoded protein: CASSVAGSSYEQYF.